This T cell receptor beta chain was sequenced in a study of OX40 agonist ivuxolimab in advanced cancers. Background for the entire study: Ivuxolimab was an agonistic, fully human IgG2 monoclonal antibody directed against OX40 (CD134), a costimulatory receptor. Intravenous ivuxolimab was administered to patients every 2 weeks at six dose levels: 0.01, 0.1, 0.3, 1.5, 3 and 10 mg/kg. Of the roughly 52 dose-escalation patients, hepatocellular carcinoma was present in roughly 19, melanoma in approximately 15, renal cell carcinoma in 9 and head and neck cancer in 9. The dose-escalation cohort was roughly 80% male with a mean age of about 58 years, ranging from about 20 to 85. Patients were allowed to have had prior anti-PD-1, anti-PD-L1 or anti-CTLA-4 therapy, and approximately 39% of the dose-escalation patients had been treated with checkpoint inhibitors. Partial responses occurred in three dose-escalation patients, of whom one had hepatocellular carcinoma and two had cutaneous melanoma. Peripheral TCRbeta sequencing aimed to test whether ivuxolimab altered TCR sequence diversity and caused clonal T-cell expansion. The paper covers the monotherapy dose-escalation part of the phase I ivuxolimab trial, which included N ≈ 57 patients.

The trial excluded patients who had a history of autoimmune disease or were on systemic immunosuppression. Peripheral blood for TCR sequencing was collected from all dose cohorts at baseline, on cycle 4 day 1, and on cycle 7 day 1. The samples were taken from a phase I, first-in-human, multicenter, open-label dose-escalation trial of ivuxolimab. Adults with locally advanced or metastatic melanoma, renal cell carcinoma, hepatocellular carcinoma or head and neck squamous cell carcinoma were enrolled in the trial. Before TCR sequencing, CD4+ and CD8+ T cells were separately sorted from peripheral blood. This clone was observed a single time. This clone's antigen is unknown. No clone much larger than this one lies a single base away; base qualities are absent. V is pared back by 2 bases and J by 2 bases, with 7 bases lying between the germline termini. The germline V gene (reference sequence) sets CDR1 to SEHNR and CDR2 to FQNEAQ. Inclusive of the bounding cysteine and phenylalanine, the CDR3 is 14 residues long. Just the 42-base CDR3 DNA is kept, in frame starting at base 1.

The full study reports these points: In the 0.1-3.0 mg/kg groups, partial responders had among the lowest normalized peripheral clonal expansion, particularly in CD8+ T cells. At doses from 0.1 to 3.0 mg/kg, clonal expansion was seen in both CD4+ and CD8+ blood T cells between baseline and week 6. The antigen specificity of the peripheral T cells that underwent clonal expansion was not determined. After ivuxolimab, more expanded clones were found on average in CD8+ T cells than in CD4+ T cells. Low levels of normalized T-cell clonal expansion were also shown by some nonresponding patients.

To sequence the TCRbeta CDR3 region, genomic DNA was isolated from the sorted cells. The immunoSEQ Assay was used for sequencing of TCRbeta CDR3 regions. The table comes from immuneACCESS by way of TCRdb, which keeps in-frame sequences with V and J called. Part of the clones is missing from these tables; in studies checked, under half for an unresolved V gene and the rest for unknown reasons. The sample table contains about 86,000 clones; only one count was recorded for around nine tenths of them. The ten largest clones take up about 1.1% of the sample. The chain is assembled from TRBV7-9 and TRBJ1-3, and TRBD1 may be the D gene, going by 5 matching bases. The source is an adult with an advanced solid tumor such as melanoma, head and neck, liver or kidney cancer. The specimen comprised CD4+ or CD8+ T cells sorted from blood, sampled in a trial of the OX40 agonist ivuxolimab. The CDR3 is CASSLQGTGNTIYF. DNA sequence: TGTGCCAGCAGCTTACAGGGTACTGGAAACACCATATATTTT.